Listed here are 10 T cell receptor beta chains from one sample, sequenced in a study of blood T cells in healthy people across ages. For the second PCR, which ran for roughly 6 to 12 cycles, a sample-barcoded 5' primer and a J-beta primer mix were used. Each CDR3 protein is one row after TCRdb ran MiXCR on the 5' RACE reads. This table has hundreds of thousands of distinct CDR3 sequences, more than 55% appearing once. The sample taken for sequencing was blood. The receptors originated from a middle-aged man in good health.

The V call is TRBV7-2, the J call TRBJ2-3; D might be TRBD2 (6 bases). V was pared by 3 bases and J by 4 bases, with 14 bases between. The CDR3 is 15 amino acids. The V gene's germline CDR1 is SGHTA and CDR2 FQGNSA. As DNA, the CDR3 is TGTGCCAGCAGCTTGGCCCGGGAGCGGGCAGATACGCAGTATTTT. Translated, it gives CASSLARERADTQYF. Using reference TRBV7-2 and TRBJ2-3 for the parts outside the CDR3, the full variable domain is GAGVSQSPSNKVTEKGKDVELRCDPISGHTALYWYRQSLGQGLEFLIYFQGNSAPDKSGLPSDRFSAERTGGSVSTLTIQRTQQEDSAVYLCASSLARERADTQYFGPGTRLTVL.

This clonotype has only one observation. J is TRBJ2-3 and V is TRBV6-5; D may be TRBD2 (5 bases). This CDR3 is built from 16 residues. Germline CDR1 MNHEY, CDR2 SVGAGI. V lost 2 bases, J lost 4 bases, and 16 bases lay in between. The CDR3 DNA follows: TGTGCCAGCAGTTACGGGAGCCCCTTACTCGCAGATACGCAGTATTTT. Its protein is CASSYGSPLLADTQYF.

V usage is TRBV7-3 and J usage is TRBJ2-1, with 12 bases that match TRBD2. Germline V gives CDR1 SGHTA, CDR2 FQGTGA. The CDR3 spans 13 residues. J lost 8 bases, V lost 8 bases, and 4 bases had no gene match. The CDR3, as DNA: TGTGCCAGCCGACTAGCGGGAGTGGATGAGCAGTTCTTC. It translates to CASRLAGVDEQFF.

This clonotype was picked up one time. At one of its ends the junction is not consistent with the germline gene, which may arise from a read error. The chain carries TRBV13 and TRBJ1-1, with D hard to call. There are 15 residues in the CDR3. Germline CDR1 and CDR2: PRHDT and FYEKMQ (reference sequence). CDR3 nucleotide sequence: TGTGCCGGCAGCTTCGGAGTTTCAAGGAACACTGAAGCTTTCTTT. This codes for CAGSFGVSRNTEAFF.

This rearrangement joins TRBV11-3 to TRBJ2-7; 7 bases fit TRBD1. The J call is uncertain, as TRBJ2-5 better fits the DNA end. In germline, CDR1 is SGHNT, CDR2 YENEEA. This CDR3 region has 15 residues. CDR3 residues: CASSFLQGNQETQYF. The CDR3 nucleotides are TGTGCCAGCAGCTTTCTACAGGGGAATCAAGAGACCCAGTACTTC.

This chain joins TRBV7-3 and TRBJ2-4; 10 positions agree with TRBD2. The CDR3 has 14 residues. The V gene end was trimmed by 5 bases and the J gene end by 8 bases; junction bases not matched to a gene: 6. CDR1 is SGHTA, CDR2 FQGTGA, per germline. CDR3 loop: CASSTAGGLDIQYF. CDR3 nucleotide sequence: TGTGCCAGCAGCACAGCGGGGGGGTTGGACATTCAGTACTTC.

CDR3 in DNA: TGTGCCAGCAGTTTAAAAGGACAGCTATACTACGAGCAGTACTTC. Its protein product is CASSLKGQLYYEQYF. This chain links TRBV27 with TRBJ2-7, with D perhaps matching TRBD1 (6 bases). Germline V gives CDR1 MNHEY, CDR2 SMNVEV (reference sequence). Trimming took off 2 bases at V and 3 bases at J, with 14 bases between the two ends. CDR3 length: 15 residues.

The chain couples TRBV15 to TRBJ2-5; the D gene is possibly TRBD2 (5 bases). The CDR3 has 15 residues. In germline, CDR1 is LNHNV, CDR2 YYDKDF (reference sequence). Trimming stripped 0 bases from V and 5 bases from J, with 13 bases between. The CDR3 nucleotides are TGTGCCACCAGCAGAGATTACGGAGGTTCGGAGACCCAGTACTTC. Protein product: CATSRDYGGSETQYF.

This clonotype has a handful of counts. The chain combines TRBV6-5 with TRBJ1-1, with D uncertain. The CDR3 extends over 14 amino acids. CDR1 MNHEY and CDR2 SVGAGI come from the germline V gene. V gave up 0 bases and J gave up 1 base, with 6 bases separating them. CDR3 sequence reads: CASSYSAGNTEAFF. For the CDR3, the DNA is TGTGCCAGCAGTTACTCGGCAGGGAACACTGAAGCTTTCTTT.

This sequence joins TRBV18 and TRBJ2-1; D unresolved. Germline loops: CDR1 KGHSH, CDR2 LQKENI. V was clipped by 7 bases and J by 10 bases, with 17 bases between them. The CDR3 is made up of 13 amino acids. This CDR3 reads CASLRAPDREQFF. The CDR3 DNA reads as TGTGCCAGCTTACGCGCTCCCGACCGCGAGCAGTTCTTC. The entire variable domain, with the rest obtained from reference TRBV18 and TRBJ2-1, is as follows: NAGVMQNPRHLVRRRGQEARLRCSPMKGHSHVYWYRQLPEEGLKFMVYLQKENIIDESGMPKERFSAEFPKEGPSILRIQQVVRGDSAAYFCASLRAPDREQFFGPGTRLTVL.